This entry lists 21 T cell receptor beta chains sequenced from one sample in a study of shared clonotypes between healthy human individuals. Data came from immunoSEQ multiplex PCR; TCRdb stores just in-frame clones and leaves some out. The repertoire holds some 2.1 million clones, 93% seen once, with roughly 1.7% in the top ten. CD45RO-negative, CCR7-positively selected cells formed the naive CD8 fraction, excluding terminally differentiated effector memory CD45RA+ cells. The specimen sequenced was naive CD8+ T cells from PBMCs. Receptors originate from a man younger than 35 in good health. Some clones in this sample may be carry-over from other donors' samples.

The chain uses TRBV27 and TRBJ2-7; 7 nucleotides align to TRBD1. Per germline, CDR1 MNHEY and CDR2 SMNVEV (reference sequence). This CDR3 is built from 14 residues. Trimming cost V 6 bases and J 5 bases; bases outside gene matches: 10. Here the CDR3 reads CASRPRPGQNEQYF. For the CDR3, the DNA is TGTGCCAGCAGACCCCGACCGGGACAGAACGAGCAGTACTTC.

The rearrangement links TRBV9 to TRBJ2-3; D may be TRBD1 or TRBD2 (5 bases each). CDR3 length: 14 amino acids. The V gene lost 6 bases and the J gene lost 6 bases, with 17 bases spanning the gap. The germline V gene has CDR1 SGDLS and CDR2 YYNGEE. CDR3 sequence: CASTLLPGDDTQYF. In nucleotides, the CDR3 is TGTGCCAGCACCTTGTTGCCCGGGGACGATACGCAGTATTTT.

CDR3 coding DNA: TGTGCCAGCAGGGATATCGAGATCACCGGGGAGCTGTTTTTT. Translating gives CASRDIEITGELFF. V is TRBV27 and J is TRBJ2-2; the D is unclear. The V gene's germline CDR1 is MNHEY and CDR2 SMNVEV (reference sequence). CDR3 length equals 14 residues. V lost 6 bases to trimming and J lost 4 bases, with 12 bases between them.

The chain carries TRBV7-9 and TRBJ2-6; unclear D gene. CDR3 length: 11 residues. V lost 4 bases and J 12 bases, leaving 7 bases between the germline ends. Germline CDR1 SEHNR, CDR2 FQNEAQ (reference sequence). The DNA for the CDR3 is TGTGCCAGCAGCTCTGACTTCGTCCTGACTTTC. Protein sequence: CASSSDFVLTF.

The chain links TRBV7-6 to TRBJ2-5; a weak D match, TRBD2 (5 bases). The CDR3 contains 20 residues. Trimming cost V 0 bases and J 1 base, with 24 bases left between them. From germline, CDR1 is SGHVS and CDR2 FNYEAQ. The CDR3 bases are TGTGCCAGCAGCTTAGCTTTTCGGGGTCCTGGGCCTCAATCCCAAGAGACCCAGTACTTC. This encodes CASSLAFRGPGPQSQETQYF.

DNA of the CDR3: TGTGCCAGCAGCGGGGCGGGACTTCATTACGAGCAGTACTTC. This encodes CASSGAGLHYEQYF. V and J are TRBV11-2 and TRBJ2-7; D perhaps matches TRBD2 (6 bases). The germline CDR1 and CDR2 sequences are SGHAT and FQNNGV. V was trimmed by 5 bases and J by 4 bases, leaving 15 bases between them. The CDR3 spans 14 residues.

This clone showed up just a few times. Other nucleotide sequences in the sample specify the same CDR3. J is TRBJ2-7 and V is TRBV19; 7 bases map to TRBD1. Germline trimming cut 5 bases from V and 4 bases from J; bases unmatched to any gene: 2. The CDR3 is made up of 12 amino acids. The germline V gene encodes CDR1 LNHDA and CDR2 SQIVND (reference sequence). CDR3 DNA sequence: TGTGCCAGTAGTCCAGGGGGTTACGAGCAGTACTTC. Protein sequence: CASSPGGYEQYF. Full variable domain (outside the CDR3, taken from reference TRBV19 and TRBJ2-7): DGGITQSPKYLFRKEGQNVTLSCEQNLNHDAMYWYRQDPGQGLRLIYYSQIVNDFQKGDIAEGYSVSREKKESFPLTVTSAQKNPTAFYLCASSPGGYEQYFGPGTRLTVT.

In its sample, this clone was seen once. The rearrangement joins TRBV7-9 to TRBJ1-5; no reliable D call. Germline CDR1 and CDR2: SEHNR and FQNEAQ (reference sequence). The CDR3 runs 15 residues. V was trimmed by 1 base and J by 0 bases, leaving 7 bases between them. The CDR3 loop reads CASSLGRYSNQPQHF. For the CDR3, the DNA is TGTGCCAGCAGCTTAGGACGTTATAGCAATCAGCCCCAGCATTTT.

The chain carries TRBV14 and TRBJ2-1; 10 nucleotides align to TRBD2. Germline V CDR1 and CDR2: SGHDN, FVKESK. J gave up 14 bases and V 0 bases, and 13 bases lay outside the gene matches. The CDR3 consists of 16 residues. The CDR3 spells CASSQDLGLAGEEEFF. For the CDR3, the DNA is TGTGCCAGCAGCCAAGATCTGGGGCTAGCGGGAGAGGAGGAGTTCTTC.

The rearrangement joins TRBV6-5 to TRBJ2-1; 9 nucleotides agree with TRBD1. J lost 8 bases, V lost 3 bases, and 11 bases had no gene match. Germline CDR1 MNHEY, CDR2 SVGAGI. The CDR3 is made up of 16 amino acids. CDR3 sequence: CASSYYRTGESDEQFF. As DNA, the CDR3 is TGTGCCAGCAGTTATTACAGGACAGGGGAGAGCGATGAGCAGTTCTTC.

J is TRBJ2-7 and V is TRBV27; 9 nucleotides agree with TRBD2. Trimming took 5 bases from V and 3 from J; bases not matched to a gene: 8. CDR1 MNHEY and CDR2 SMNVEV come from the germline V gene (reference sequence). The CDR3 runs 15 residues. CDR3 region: CASSLVSGSIYEQYF. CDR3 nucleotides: TGTGCCAGCAGTCTCGTTAGCGGGAGTATCTACGAGCAGTACTTC.

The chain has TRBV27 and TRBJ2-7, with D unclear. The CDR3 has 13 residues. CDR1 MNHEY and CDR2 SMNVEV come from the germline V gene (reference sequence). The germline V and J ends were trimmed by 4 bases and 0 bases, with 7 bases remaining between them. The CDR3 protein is CASSWKGSYEQYF. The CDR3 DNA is TGTGCCAGCAGTTGGAAGGGCTCCTACGAGCAGTACTTC.

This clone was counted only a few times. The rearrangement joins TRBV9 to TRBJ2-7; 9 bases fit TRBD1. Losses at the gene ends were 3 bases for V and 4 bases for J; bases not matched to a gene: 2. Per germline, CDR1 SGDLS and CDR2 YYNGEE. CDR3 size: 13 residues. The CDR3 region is CASSGTGDYEQYF. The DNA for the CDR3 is TGTGCCAGCAGCGGGACAGGGGATTACGAGCAGTACTTC.

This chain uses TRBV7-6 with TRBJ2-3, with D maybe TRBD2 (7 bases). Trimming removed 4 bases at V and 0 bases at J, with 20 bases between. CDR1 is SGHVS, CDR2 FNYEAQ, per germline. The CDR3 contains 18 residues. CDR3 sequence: CASSSGWGGTLSTDTQYF. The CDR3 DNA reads TGTGCCAGCAGCTCCGGGTGGGGGGGCACCCTTAGCACAGATACGCAGTATTTT.

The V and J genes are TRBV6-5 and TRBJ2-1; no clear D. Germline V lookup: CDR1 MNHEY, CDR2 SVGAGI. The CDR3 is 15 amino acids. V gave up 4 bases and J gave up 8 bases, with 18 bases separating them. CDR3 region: CASSSSEDGGDEQFF. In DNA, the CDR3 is TGTGCCAGCAGTTCATCCGAGGACGGCGGCGATGAGCAGTTCTTC.

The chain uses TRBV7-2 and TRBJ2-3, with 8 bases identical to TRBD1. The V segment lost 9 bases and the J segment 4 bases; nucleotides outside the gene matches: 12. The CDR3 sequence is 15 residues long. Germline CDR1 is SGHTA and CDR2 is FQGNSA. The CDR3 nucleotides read TGTGCCAGTTCAGGGGGCGGGACATTAGCAGATACGCAGTATTTT. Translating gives CASSGGGTLADTQYF.

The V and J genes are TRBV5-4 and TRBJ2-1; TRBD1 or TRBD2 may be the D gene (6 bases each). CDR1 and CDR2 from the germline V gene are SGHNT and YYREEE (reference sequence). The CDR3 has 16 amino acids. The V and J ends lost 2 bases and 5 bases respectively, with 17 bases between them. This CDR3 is CASSFLGGTPNNEQFF. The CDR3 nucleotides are TGTGCCAGCAGCTTCCTAGGCGGGACACCTAACAATGAGCAGTTCTTC.

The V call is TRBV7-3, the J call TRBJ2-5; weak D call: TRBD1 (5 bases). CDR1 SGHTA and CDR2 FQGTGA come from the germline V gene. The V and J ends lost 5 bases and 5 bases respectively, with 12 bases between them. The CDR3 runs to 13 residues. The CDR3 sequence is CASSGRVGETQYF. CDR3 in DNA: TGTGCCAGCAGCGGCAGGGTAGGCGAGACCCAGTACTTC.

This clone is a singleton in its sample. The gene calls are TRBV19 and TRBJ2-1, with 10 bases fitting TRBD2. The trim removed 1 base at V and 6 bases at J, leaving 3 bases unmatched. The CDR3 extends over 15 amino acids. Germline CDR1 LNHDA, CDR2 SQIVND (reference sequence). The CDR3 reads CASSIALAGANEQFF. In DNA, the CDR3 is TGTGCCAGTAGTATAGCCCTAGCGGGGGCCAATGAGCAGTTCTTC.

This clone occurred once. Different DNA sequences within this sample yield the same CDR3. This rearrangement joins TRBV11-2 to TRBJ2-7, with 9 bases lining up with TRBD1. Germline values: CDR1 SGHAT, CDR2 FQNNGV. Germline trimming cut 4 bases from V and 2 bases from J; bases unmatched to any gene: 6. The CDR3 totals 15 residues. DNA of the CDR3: TGTGCCAGCAGCTCCCGGGACAGGGAAACCTACGAGCAGTACTTC. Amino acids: CASSSRDRETYEQYF.

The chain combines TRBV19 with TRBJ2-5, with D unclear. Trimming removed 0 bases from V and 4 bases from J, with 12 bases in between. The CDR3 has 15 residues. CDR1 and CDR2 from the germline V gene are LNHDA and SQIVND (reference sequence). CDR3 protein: CASSIDYGRRETQYF. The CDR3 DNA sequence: TGTGCCAGTAGTATAGATTATGGACGAAGAGAGACCCAGTACTTC.